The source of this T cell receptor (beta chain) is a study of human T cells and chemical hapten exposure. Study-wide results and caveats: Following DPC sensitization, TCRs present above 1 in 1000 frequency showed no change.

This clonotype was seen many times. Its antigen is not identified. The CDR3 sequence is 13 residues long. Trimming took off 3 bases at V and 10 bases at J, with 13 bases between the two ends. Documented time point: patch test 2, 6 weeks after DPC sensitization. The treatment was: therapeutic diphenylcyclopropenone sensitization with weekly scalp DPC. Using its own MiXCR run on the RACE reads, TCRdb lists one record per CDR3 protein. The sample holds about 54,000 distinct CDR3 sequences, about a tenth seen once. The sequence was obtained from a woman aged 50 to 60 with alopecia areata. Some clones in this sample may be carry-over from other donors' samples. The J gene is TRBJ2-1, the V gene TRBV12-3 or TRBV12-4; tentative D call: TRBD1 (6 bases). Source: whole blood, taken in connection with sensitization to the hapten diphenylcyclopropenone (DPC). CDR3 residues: CASSLTQGREQFF. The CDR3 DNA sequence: TGTGCCAGCAGTTTGACACAGGGACGGGAGCAGTTCTTC.